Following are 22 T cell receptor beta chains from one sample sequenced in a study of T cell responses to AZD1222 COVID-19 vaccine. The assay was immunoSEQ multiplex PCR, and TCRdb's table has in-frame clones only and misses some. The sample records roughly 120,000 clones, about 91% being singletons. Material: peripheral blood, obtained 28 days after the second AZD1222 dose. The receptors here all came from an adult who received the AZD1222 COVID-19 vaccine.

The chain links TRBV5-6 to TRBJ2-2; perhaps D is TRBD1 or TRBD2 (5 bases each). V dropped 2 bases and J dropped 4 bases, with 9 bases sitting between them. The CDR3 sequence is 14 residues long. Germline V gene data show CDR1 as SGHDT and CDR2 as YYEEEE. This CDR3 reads CASSFRDGTGELFF. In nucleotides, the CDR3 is TGTGCCAGCAGCTTTCGGGACGGCACCGGGGAGCTGTTTTTT.

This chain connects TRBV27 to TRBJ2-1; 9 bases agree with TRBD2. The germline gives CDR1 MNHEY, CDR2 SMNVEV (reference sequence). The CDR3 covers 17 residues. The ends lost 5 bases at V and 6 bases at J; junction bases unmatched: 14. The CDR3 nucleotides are TGTGCCAGCAGTCCGCGGTATAGCGGGAGTGTTGGCAATGAGCAGTTCTTC. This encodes CASSPRYSGSVGNEQFF.

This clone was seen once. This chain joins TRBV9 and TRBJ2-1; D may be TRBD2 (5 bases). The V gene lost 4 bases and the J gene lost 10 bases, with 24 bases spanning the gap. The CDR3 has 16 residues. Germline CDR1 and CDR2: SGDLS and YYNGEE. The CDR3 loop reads CASSPADPGPRREQFF. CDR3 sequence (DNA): TGTGCCAGCAGCCCAGCGGATCCCGGACCTCGGCGAGAGCAGTTCTTC.

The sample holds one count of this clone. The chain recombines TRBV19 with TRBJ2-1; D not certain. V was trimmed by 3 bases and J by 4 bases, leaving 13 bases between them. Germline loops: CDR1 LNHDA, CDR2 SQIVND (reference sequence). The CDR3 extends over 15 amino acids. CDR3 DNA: TGTGCCAGTAGTATTGGCCCGCCTCTATACAATGAGCAGTTCTTC. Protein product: CASSIGPPLYNEQFF.

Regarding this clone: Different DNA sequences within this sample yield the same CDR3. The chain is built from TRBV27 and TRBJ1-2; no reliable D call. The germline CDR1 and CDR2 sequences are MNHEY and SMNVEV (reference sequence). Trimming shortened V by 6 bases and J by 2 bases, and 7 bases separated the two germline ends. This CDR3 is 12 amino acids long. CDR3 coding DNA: TGTGCCAGCAGCCCCGGAAACTATGGCTACACCTTC. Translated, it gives CASSPGNYGYTF.

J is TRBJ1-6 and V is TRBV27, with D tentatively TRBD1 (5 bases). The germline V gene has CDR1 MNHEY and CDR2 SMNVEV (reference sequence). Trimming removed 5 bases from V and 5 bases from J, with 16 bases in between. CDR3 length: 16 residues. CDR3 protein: CASSPLGDRHNSPLHF. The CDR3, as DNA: TGTGCCAGCAGTCCCCTCGGGGACCGACATAATTCACCCCTCCACTTT.

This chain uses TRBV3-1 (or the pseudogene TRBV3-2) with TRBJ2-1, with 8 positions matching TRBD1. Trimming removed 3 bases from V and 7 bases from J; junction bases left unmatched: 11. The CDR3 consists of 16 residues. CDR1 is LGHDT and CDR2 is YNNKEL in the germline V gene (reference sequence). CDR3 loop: CASSQGTGGGQNEQFF. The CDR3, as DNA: TGTGCCAGCAGCCAGGGGACAGGAGGGGGACAAAATGAGCAGTTCTTC.

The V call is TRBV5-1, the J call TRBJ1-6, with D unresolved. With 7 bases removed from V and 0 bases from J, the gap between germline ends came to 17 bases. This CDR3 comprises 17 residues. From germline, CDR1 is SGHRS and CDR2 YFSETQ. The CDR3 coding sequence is TGCGCCAGCCGGTTTGAGGCGGGGAGCTCCTATAATTCACCCCTCCACTTT. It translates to CASRFEAGSSYNSPLHF. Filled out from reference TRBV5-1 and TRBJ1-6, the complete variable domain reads KAGVTQTPRYLIKTRGQQVTLSCSPISGHRSVSWYQQTPGQGLQFLFEYFSETQRNKGNFPGRFSGRQFSNSRSEMNVSTLELGDSALYLCASRFEAGSSYNSPLHFGNGTRLTVT.

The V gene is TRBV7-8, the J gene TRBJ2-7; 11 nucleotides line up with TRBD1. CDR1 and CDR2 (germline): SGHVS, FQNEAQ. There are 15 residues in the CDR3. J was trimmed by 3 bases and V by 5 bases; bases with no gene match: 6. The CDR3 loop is CASSGTGQGDYEQYF. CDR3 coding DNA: TGTGCCAGCAGCGGGACGGGACAGGGGGACTACGAGCAGTACTTC.

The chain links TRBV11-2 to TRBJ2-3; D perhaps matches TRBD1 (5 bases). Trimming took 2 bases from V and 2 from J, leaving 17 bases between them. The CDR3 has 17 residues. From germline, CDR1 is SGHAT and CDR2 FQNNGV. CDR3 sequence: CASSLTSRERATDTQYF. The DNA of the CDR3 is TGTGCCAGCAGCTTAACGTCCAGGGAACGAGCCACAGATACGCAGTATTTT. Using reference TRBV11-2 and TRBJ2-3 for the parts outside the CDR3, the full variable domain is EAGVAQSPRYKIIEKRQSVAFWCNPISGHATLYWYQQILGQGPKLLIQFQNNGVVDDSQLPKDRFSAERLKGVDSTLKIQPAKLEDSAVYLCASSLTSRERATDTQYFGPGTRLTVL.

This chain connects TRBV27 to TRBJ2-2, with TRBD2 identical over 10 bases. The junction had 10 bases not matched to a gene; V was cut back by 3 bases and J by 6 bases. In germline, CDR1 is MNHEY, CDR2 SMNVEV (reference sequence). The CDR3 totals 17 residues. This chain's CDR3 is CASSFLRGSGRPGELFF. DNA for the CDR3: TGTGCCAGCAGTTTTTTGCGGGGTAGCGGGAGGCCCGGGGAGCTGTTTTTT.

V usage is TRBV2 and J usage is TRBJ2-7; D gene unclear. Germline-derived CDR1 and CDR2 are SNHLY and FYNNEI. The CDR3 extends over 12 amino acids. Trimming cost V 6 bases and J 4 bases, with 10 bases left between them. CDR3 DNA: TGTGCCAGCAGGTTGGACGGATACGAGCAGTACTTC. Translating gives CASRLDGYEQYF. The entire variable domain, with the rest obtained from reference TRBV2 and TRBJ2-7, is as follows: EPEVTQTPSHQVTQMGQEVILRCVPISNHLYFYWYRQILGQKVEFLVSFYNNEISEKSEIFDDQFSVERPDGSNFTLKIRSTKLEDSAMYFCASRLDGYEQYFGPGTRLTVT.

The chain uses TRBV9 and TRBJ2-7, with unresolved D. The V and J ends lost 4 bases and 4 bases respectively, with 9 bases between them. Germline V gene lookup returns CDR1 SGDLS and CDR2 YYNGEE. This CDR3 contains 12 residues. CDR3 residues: CASSPNGYEQYF. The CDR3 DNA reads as TGTGCCAGCAGCCCCAATGGATACGAGCAGTACTTC. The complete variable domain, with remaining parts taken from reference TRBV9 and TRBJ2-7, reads DSGVTQTPKHLITATGQRVTLRCSPRSGDLSVYWYQQSLDQGLQFLIQYYNGEERAKGNILERFSAQQFPDLHSELNLSSLELGDSALYFCASSPNGYEQYFGPGTRLTVT.

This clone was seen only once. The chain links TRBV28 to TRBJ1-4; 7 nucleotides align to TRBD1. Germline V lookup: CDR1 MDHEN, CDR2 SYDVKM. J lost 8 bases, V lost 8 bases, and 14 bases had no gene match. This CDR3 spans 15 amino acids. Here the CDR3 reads CASSPEWTGREKLFF. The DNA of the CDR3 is TGTGCCAGCTCGCCGGAATGGACAGGACGAGAAAAACTGTTTTTT.

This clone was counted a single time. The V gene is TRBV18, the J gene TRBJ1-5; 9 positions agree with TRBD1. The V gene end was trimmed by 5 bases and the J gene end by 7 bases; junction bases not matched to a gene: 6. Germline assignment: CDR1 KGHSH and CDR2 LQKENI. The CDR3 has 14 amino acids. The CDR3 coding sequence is TGTGCCAGCTCAGGAACAGGGGGCCAACAGCCCCAGCATTTT. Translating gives CASSGTGGQQPQHF.

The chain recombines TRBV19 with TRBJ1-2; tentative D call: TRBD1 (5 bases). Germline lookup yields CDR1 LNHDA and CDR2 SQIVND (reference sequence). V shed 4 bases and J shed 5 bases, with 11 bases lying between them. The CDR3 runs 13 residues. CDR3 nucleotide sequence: TGTGCCAGTAGTAGTGCAGGGAGGTATGGCTACACCTTC. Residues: CASSSAGRYGYTF.

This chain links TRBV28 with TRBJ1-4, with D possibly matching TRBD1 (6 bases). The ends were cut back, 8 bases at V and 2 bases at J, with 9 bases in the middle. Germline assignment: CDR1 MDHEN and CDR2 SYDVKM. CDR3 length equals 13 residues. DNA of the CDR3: TGTGCCAGCGTGGGGGGCACTAATGAAAAACTGTTTTTT. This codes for CASVGGTNEKLFF.

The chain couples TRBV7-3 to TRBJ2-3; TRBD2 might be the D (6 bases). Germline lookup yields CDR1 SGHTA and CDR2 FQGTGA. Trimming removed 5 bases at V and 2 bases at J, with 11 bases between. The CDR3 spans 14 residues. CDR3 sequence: CASSPTGVTDTQYF. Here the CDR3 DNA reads TGTGCCAGCAGCCCGACGGGAGTCACAGATACGCAGTATTTT. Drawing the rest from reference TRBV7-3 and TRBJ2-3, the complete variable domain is GAGVSQTPSNKVTEKGKYVELRCDPISGHTALYWYRQSLGQGPEFLIYFQGTGAADDSGLPNDRFFAVRPEGSVSTLKIQRTERGDSAVYLCASSPTGVTDTQYFGPGTRLTVL.

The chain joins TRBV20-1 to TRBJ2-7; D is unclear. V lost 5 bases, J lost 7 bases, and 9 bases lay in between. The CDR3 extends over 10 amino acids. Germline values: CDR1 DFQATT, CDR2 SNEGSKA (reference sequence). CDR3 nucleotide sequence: TGCAGTGCTCTTCTCGTGGAGCAGTACTTC. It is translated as CSALLVEQYF.

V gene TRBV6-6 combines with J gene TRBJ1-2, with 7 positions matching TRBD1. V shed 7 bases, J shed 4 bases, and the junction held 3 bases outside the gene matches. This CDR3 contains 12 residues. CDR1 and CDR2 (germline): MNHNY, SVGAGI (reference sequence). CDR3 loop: CASTPGGYGYTF. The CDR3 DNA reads TGTGCCAGCACCCCAGGGGGCTATGGCTACACCTTC.

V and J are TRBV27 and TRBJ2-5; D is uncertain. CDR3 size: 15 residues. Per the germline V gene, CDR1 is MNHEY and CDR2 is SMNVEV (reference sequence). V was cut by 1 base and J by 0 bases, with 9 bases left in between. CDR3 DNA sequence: TGTGCCAGCAGTTTATTTCTGAGAGACCAAGAGACCCAGTACTTC. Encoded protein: CASSLFLRDQETQYF.

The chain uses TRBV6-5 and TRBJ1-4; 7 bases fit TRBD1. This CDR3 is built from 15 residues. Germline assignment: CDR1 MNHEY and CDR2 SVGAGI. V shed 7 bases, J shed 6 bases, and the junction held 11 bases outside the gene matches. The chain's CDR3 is CASTSRRQGDEKLFF. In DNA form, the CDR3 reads TGTGCCAGCACTTCAAGGAGGCAGGGGGATGAAAAACTGTTTTTT.